The clone carrying this TCR beta chain turned up a few times. The antigen remains undetermined. This sample stems from a study of blood T cells in healthy people across ages. Each donor was a healthy Caucasian individual from Russia, aged roughly 6 to 95. Trimming shortened V by 5 bases and J by 4 bases, and 17 bases separated the two germline ends. The length of the CDR3 is 15 residues. Germline V CDR1 and CDR2: SGHVS, FNYEAQ. A second roughly 6 to 12 cycle PCR used barcoded and J-beta primers. TCRdb itself ran the 5' RACE reads through MiXCR, one entry per CDR3 protein. This sample has about 1.6 million distinct CDR3 sequences; about 35% occur once, and the top ten carry around 11%. Study findings and constraints: Investigators treated diversity estimates from one million T cells as underestimates.

The sample consisted of blood. The chain links TRBV7-6 to TRBJ2-5, with D tentatively TRBD2 (5 bases). This sequence originates from a woman aged 30 to 39 in good health. CDR3 sequence (DNA): TGTGCCAGCAGCCGTATAGGACTTCGGGGAGAGACCCAGTACTTC. Translated: CASSRIGLRGETQYF.